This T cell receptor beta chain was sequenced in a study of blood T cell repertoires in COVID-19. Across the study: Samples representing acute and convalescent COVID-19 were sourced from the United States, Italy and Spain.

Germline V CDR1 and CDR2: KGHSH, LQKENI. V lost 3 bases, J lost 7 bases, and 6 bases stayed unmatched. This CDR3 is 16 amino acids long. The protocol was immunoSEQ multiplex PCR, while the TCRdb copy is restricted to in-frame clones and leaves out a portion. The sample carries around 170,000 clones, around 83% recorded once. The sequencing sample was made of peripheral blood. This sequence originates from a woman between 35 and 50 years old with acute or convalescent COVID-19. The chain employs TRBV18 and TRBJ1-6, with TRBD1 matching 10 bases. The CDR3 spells CASSPTGGEGNSPLHF. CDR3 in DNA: TGTGCCAGCTCACCGACAGGGGGCGAGGGAAATTCACCCCTCCACTTT.